The 15 T cell receptor beta chains below come from one sample, sequenced in a study of T cells in Graves' hyperthyroidism and ophthalmopathy. RNA transcripts yielded amplified TCR beta CDR3 regions. TCR CDR3 regions were first amplified by RT-PCR with HTBI primers. TCRdb reprocessed the multiplex PCR reads via MiXCR and lists one record per CDR3 protein. Among hundreds of thousands of distinct CDR3 sequences, 14% were seen once, and the ten largest hold roughly 10%. The sequenced sample consisted of blood. Receptors were obtained from a woman in her late teens or twenties with Graves' hyperthyroidism.

This clonotype was counted at least ten times. The rearrangement uses TRBV7-3 and TRBJ2-1; the D is unclear. V was clipped by 5 bases and J by 8 bases, with 22 bases between them. The CDR3 is made up of 16 amino acids. Germline V CDR1 and CDR2: SGHTA, FQGTGA. The CDR3 sequence is CASSPSDGQPVDEQFF. CDR3 DNA: TGTGCCAGCAGCCCCTCGGACGGGCAGCCCGTCGATGAGCAGTTCTTC.

Turning to this clonotype: A junction end diverges from the germline sequence, so it may reflect a read error. The J gene is TRBJ2-5, the V gene TRBV28, with D hard to call. This CDR3 comprises 12 residues. The germline V gene encodes CDR1 MDHEN and CDR2 SYDVKM. DNA for the CDR3: TGTGCCGGCAGTTCAGTAATCAGAACCCAGTACTTC. It codes for CAGSSVIRTQYF.

This sequence joins TRBV13 and TRBJ2-7, with 10 bases that match TRBD2. After removal of 4 bases from V and 3 bases from J, the junction contained 15 bases not matched to a gene. This CDR3 has 18 residues. Germline V CDR1 and CDR2: PRHDT, FYEKMQ (reference sequence). CDR3 residues: CASSSLPDSGRRVYEQYF. Written as DNA, the CDR3 is TGTGCCAGCAGCTCCCTCCCCGATAGCGGGAGGAGGGTCTACGAGCAGTACTTC.

The sample holds many counts of this clonotype. This chain uses TRBV18 with TRBJ2-7, with D possibly matching TRBD2 (6 bases). The CDR3 consists of 14 residues. The V and J ends lost 8 bases and 1 base respectively, with 15 bases between them. Germline CDR1 is KGHSH and CDR2 is LQKENI. DNA for the CDR3: TGTGCCAGCAGTCCTGGGACTGTTTCCTACGAGCAGTACTTC. It yields the protein CASSPGTVSYEQYF.

The V gene is TRBV24-1, the J gene TRBJ2-1; 11 positions match TRBD2. Germline V gene data show CDR1 as KGHDR and CDR2 as SFDVKD. This CDR3 has 19 amino acids. The ends lost 1 base at V and 2 bases at J; junction bases unmatched: 9. Here the CDR3 reads CATSDFSPGLAAPYNEQFF. CDR3 in DNA: TGTGCCACCAGTGATTTTTCCCCGGGACTAGCGGCGCCCTACAATGAGCAGTTCTTC.

The sample holds many counts of this clonotype. This chain connects TRBV30 to TRBJ2-7; 7 nucleotides agree with TRBD2. This CDR3 is 14 amino acids long. V lost 2 bases and J lost 3; bases outside the gene matches: 7. Germline CDR1 GTSNPN, CDR2 SVGIG (reference sequence). CDR3 in DNA: TGTGCCTGGAGTACTGGCGGGAGCAGCTACGAGCAGTACTTC. This gives the protein CAWSTGGSSYEQYF.

A word on this clonotype: The junction shows a germline mismatch at one end, possibly a read error. The chain employs TRBV19 and TRBJ1-1; unclear D gene. Germline V lookup: CDR1 LNHDA, CDR2 SQIVND (reference sequence). The CDR3 is 12 amino acids. The CDR3, as DNA: TGTGCTAGTAGGTACAAGAACACTGAAGCTTTCTTT. This sequence encodes CASRYKNTEAFF.

Ten or more counts support this clonotype. The rearrangement uses TRBV30 and TRBJ2-2; a weak D match, TRBD2 (6 bases). V lost 8 bases to trimming and J lost 6 bases, with 13 bases between them. The CDR3 has 12 amino acids. Germline CDR1 and CDR2: GTSNPN and SVGIG (reference sequence). The CDR3 reads CAGTGVSGELFF. Here the CDR3 DNA reads TGTGCCGGGACGGGGGTGTCCGGGGAGCTGTTTTTT.

The chain is built from TRBV9 and TRBJ2-7; D gene ambiguous. Trimming took off 1 base at V and 0 bases at J, with 11 bases between the two ends. The CDR3 spans 15 residues. Germline CDR1 SGDLS, CDR2 YYNGEE. The CDR3 DNA follows: TGTGCCAGCAGCGTAAGGCCTGCTAGCTCCTACGAGCAGTACTTC. It yields the protein CASSVRPASSYEQYF.

The sample holds many counts of this clonotype. This chain uses TRBV28 with TRBJ1-2; D is ambiguous. The CDR3 has 13 amino acids. Trimming shortened V by 6 bases and J by 0 bases, and 8 bases separated the two germline ends. Germline V gene lookup returns CDR1 MDHEN and CDR2 SYDVKM. CDR3 loop: CASRREPNYGYTF. The CDR3 DNA follows: TGTGCCAGCAGACGAGAGCCTAACTATGGCTACACCTTC.

This clonotype was recorded at least ten times. The CDR3 sequence is CASTLRLGANYGYTF. CDR3 nucleotides: TGTGCCAGCACCTTGCGGTTAGGGGCTAACTATGGCTACACCTTC. The genes are TRBV27 and TRBJ1-2, with a tentative D call TRBD1 (5 bases). Germline V gives CDR1 MNHEY, CDR2 SMNVEV (reference sequence). The V gene lost 7 bases and the J gene lost 0 bases, with 15 bases spanning the gap. This CDR3 comprises 15 residues.

This clonotype was seen repeatedly, ten times or more. V gene TRBV3-1 combines with J gene TRBJ2-1, with 9 bases aligning to TRBD2. The germline V gene encodes CDR1 LGHDT and CDR2 YNNKEL (reference sequence). V dropped 1 base and J dropped 6; count of bases not matched to a gene: 10. The CDR3 extends over 17 amino acids. Here the CDR3 DNA reads TGTGCCAGCAGCCAAGCTGGTCTAGCGGGAAAGGGCAATGAGCAGTTCTTC. It codes for CASSQAGLAGKGNEQFF.

In this sample, this clonotype turned up many times. The V call is TRBV27, the J call TRBJ2-7; D call uncertain. Looked up from germline, CDR1 is MNHEY and CDR2 is SMNVEV (reference sequence). CDR3 length: 13 amino acids. V lost 3 bases, J lost 0 bases, and 6 bases lay in between. The CDR3 here is CASSFASSYEQYF. The CDR3 bases are TGTGCCAGCAGTTTCGCGAGCTCCTACGAGCAGTACTTC.

This clonotype was seen many times. J is TRBJ1-5 and V is TRBV12-3 or TRBV12-4, with D maybe TRBD1 (6 bases). Trimming cost V 4 bases and J 7 bases, with 11 bases left between them. The CDR3 runs to 13 residues. CDR3 DNA: TGTGCCAGCAGTTGGGGGGCTGGACAGCCCCAGCATTTT. This translates into CASSWGAGQPQHF.

This clonotype was counted ten times or more. V and J are TRBV12-3 or TRBV12-4 and TRBJ1-5, with TRBD1 identical over 7 bases. This CDR3 is built from 13 residues. V shed 5 bases and J 10 bases; nucleotides not matched to a gene: 8. The CDR3 coding sequence is TGTGCCAGCAGTAACCAGGGGGGGAGACCCCAGCATTTT. It codes for CASSNQGGRPQHF.